This T cell receptor beta chain was sequenced during a study of siplizumab effects on memory and regulatory T cells (dated by TCRdb to between 2018 and 2020). Notes on the research overall: The study looked at the effect of siplizumab, an anti-CD2 antibody, on alloreactive T-cell subsets in allogeneic mixed lymphocyte reactions made from human PBMCs. Study-wide conclusions, independent of this receptor: Greater diversity appeared to be present in unstimulated naive T cells than in memory T cells, and a substantial contribution to the alloresponse seemed to be made by naive cells. Whether proliferating Tregs from siplizumab cultures were suppressive was not functionally confirmed. Among mappable alloreactive CD4+ clones, the Treg-derived fraction averaged approximately 63% with siplizumab versus 25% to 30% in control reactions. Roughly 75-96% of proliferating CD4+ or CD8+ clones could not be assigned a naive or memory phenotype. Because sequences below about 10^-5 frequency were poorly captured, only a minor fraction of alloreactive clones could be mapped to unstimulated subsets. The cumulative frequency of alloreactive sequences traceable to unstimulated CD4+ memory T cells was significantly reduced by siplizumab.

Including cysteine and phenylalanine, the CDR3 has 15 amino acids. Only the CDR3 region is kept as DNA, spanning 45 bases read in frame from base 1. Per the germline V gene, MDHEN is the CDR1 and SYDVKM is the CDR2. The germline V and J ends show losses of 1 base and 9 bases respectively, and no gene match explains 8 bases of the junction. Receptor libraries were prepared by the immunoSEQ multiplex PCR assay. Each sample had 90,000 to 100,000 TCR templates assayed by the deep sequencing platform. Genomic DNA extracted from sorted T cells was the material used for TCRbeta CDR3 sequencing. As for the original processing: The R programming language was used for clonal analysis of the TCRbeta CDR3 data. Comparing unstimulated samples against CFSE-low samples taken after the reaction was how alloreactive CD4+ and CD8+ clones were defined. By matching sequences to the repertoires of sorted unstimulated Treg and non-Treg cells, each alloreactive CD4+ clone was assigned a regulatory or non-regulatory origin. As stored in TCRdb, this immuneACCESS dataset retains in-frame rearrangements with V and J assigned. A fraction of the clones does not appear; measured against another copy, unresolved V genes explain less than half of the discrepancy, and the remainder lacks a known reason. That table supplies the V and J calls and clone size; D and trimming were determined from the DNA. This sample lists 100,000 or so clones; around 93% were detected once. The leading ten clones occupy 0.32% of the sample.

About this clone itself: Its antigen remains undetermined. Per-nucleotide qualities are absent, and no much larger clonotype sits a single base away.

Sorted unstimulated T cells and proliferating T cells recovered from mixed lymphocyte reactions were subjected to TCRbeta CDR3 sequencing. Fresh whole blood from roughly 10 HLA-typed healthy donors was used to isolate PBMCs. Sequenced sample: CD4+ T cells sorted from blood. The TCR was taken from a human donor in good health. The rearranged segments are TRBV28 and TRBJ2-1, and TRBD2 matches 8 of the central bases. CDR3 protein: CASSLSTGGPSEQFF. The nucleotide sequence is given as TGTGCCAGCAGTTTATCCACGGGGGGGCCTAGTGAGCAGTTCTTC.